The present T cell receptor (beta chain) was sequenced within a study of persistence of HIV-infected CD4 T cells. The study, taken as a whole, reports: Antigen-responding cells were enriched for degenerate expanded CDR3beta sequences.

Turning to this clone: As yet, its antigen is unknown.

An overlapping HIV-1 Gag peptide pool stimulated these cells at 0.95 to 1 ug/peptide/mL. Responding CD4+ T cells were sorted by upregulation of both CD40 ligand and CD69. The immunoSEQ assay was version 4, run in survey mode. Clones were sequenced by immunoSEQ multiplex PCR, and TCRdb holds only the in-frame ones, with some missing. The sample shows under 25,000 clones, approximately 79% of them seen only once. The CDR3 runs 14 residues. Germline V CDR1 and CDR2: DFQATT, SNEGSKA (reference sequence). V was pared by 3 bases and J by 3 bases, with 7 bases of the junction left unmatched. The rearrangement joins TRBV20-1 to TRBJ1-1, with TRBD1 matching over 7 bases. The receptor comes from an adult man with HIV who was CMV-seropositive. The sequenced sample was CD4+ T cells sorted from PBMCs after approximately 19-hour stimulation, obtained from a patient who received antiretroviral therapy. CDR3 in amino acids: CSASVPRGDTEAFF. CDR3 bases: TGCAGTGCTAGTGTCCCCAGGGGGGACACTGAAGCTTTCTTT.